This T cell receptor beta chain was identified in a study of blood T cell repertoires in COVID-19. Overall study: Samples taken during acute and convalescent COVID-19 were collected in the United States, Italy and Spain. T cells, B-cell-depleted T cells, or PBMCs provided the cDNA or gDNA that served as material.

Germline loops: CDR1 SEHNR, CDR2 FQNEAQ (reference sequence). V lost 8 bases and J lost 0, with 12 bases in between. The CDR3 length is 14 residues. It was during active infection that Seattle patients were enrolled and then longitudinally followed. In the authors' workflow: Cell counts per sample came from amplifying reference gene primers. The protocol was immunoSEQ multiplex PCR, while the TCRdb copy is restricted to in-frame clones and leaves out a portion. D and trimming come from the DNA, and the V and J calls and clone size come from that table. This table has 75,000 to 80,000 clones, approximately 85% appearing once.

The specimen was peripheral blood. The chain recombines TRBV7-9 with TRBJ2-3, with a tentative D call TRBD2 (6 bases). The TCR comes from a man aged 55 to 70 with COVID-19, enrolled during active disease. CDR3: CASAREESTDTQYF. The CDR3 bases are TGTGCCAGCGCGAGGGAGGAAAGCACAGATACGCAGTATTTT.